The 15 T cell receptor beta chains listed next were all sequenced from one sample in a study of blood T cell repertoires in COVID-19. This table comes from immunoSEQ multiplex PCR, and its TCRdb copy is limited to in-frame clones, with some not included. The data contain 300,000 to 450,000 clones, about 87% of them singletons. The material sequenced was peripheral blood. The receptors originated from a woman aged 55 to 70 with COVID-19, enrolled during active disease.

The J gene is TRBJ1-1, the V gene TRBV6-6, with 8 positions matching TRBD1. The junction had 11 bases not matched to a gene; V was cut back by 5 bases and J by 0 bases. Per the germline V gene, CDR1 is MNHNY and CDR2 is SVGAGI (reference sequence). The CDR3 is made up of 17 amino acids. The CDR3 sequence is CASSRGQGSKVNTEAFF. The CDR3 nucleotides read TGTGCCAGCAGTCGCGGACAGGGTAGTAAGGTGAACACTGAAGCTTTCTTT.

The genes are TRBV10-3 and TRBJ2-2; 11 nucleotides agree with TRBD2. This CDR3 comprises 18 residues. Unmatched junction bases numbered 13, after V lost 10 bases and J lost 0 bases. The V gene's germline CDR1 is ENHRY and CDR2 SYGVKD. The CDR3 DNA is TGTGCCACCCGATCGGTAGCGGGGGGGACGGCGAACACCGGGGAGCTGTTTTTT. It yields the protein CATRSVAGGTANTGELFF.

This rearrangement joins TRBV5-4 to TRBJ2-6, with 8 bases that match TRBD1. Germline CDR1 and CDR2: SGHNT and YYREEE (reference sequence). Trimming took 5 bases from V and 4 from J; bases not matched to a gene: 8. The CDR3 is made up of 16 amino acids. The CDR3 nucleotides are TGTGCCAGCAGGCCCAACAGGGGGAACGGGGCCAACGTCCTGACTTTC. This gives the protein CASRPNRGNGANVLTF. The full variable domain, with the rest looked up from reference TRBV5-4 and TRBJ2-6, is ETGVTQSPTHLIKTRGQQVTLRCSSQSGHNTVSWYQQALGQGPQFIFQYYREEENGRGNFPPRFSGLQFPNYSSELNVNALELDDSALYLCASRPNRGNGANVLTFGAGSRLTVL.

The J gene is TRBJ1-1, the V gene TRBV12-3 or TRBV12-4, with a weak D call TRBD1 (5 bases). V gave up 7 bases and J gave up 3 bases, with 12 bases separating them. This CDR3 has 13 amino acids. The CDR3 sequence is CASTFGGYTEAFF. The CDR3 nucleotides read TGTGCCAGCACCTTCGGGGGTTACACTGAAGCTTTCTTT.

The J gene is TRBJ1-2, the V gene TRBV6-4; weak D call: TRBD1 (5 bases). The V and J ends lost 5 bases and 2 bases respectively, with 12 bases between them. Per germline, CDR1 MRHNA and CDR2 SNTAGT. This CDR3 comprises 14 residues. CDR3 coding DNA: TGTGCCAGCAGTCCTACAACAGGAAACTATGGCTACACCTTC. Translating gives CASSPTTGNYGYTF.

V gene TRBV5-4 combines with J gene TRBJ2-2; 8 bases align to TRBD1. CDR3 length: 16 residues. Unmatched junction bases numbered 9, after V lost 5 bases and J lost 3 bases. Germline assignment: CDR1 SGHNT and CDR2 YYREEE (reference sequence). CDR3 sequence: CASRLGQGFDTGELFF. The DNA of the CDR3 is TGTGCCAGCAGACTTGGACAGGGATTCGACACCGGGGAGCTGTTTTTT.

This chain connects TRBV19 to TRBJ2-7; possible D gene TRBD2, 6 bases. With 1 base removed from V and 5 bases from J, the gap between germline ends came to 12 bases. This CDR3 spans 14 amino acids. Germline CDR1 reads LNHDA; CDR2 reads SQIVND (reference sequence). CDR3 amino acids: CASSIVRGIHEQYF. CDR3 nucleotide sequence: TGTGCCAGTAGTATAGTTCGGGGGATCCACGAGCAGTACTTC. The variable domain in full, completed from reference TRBV19 and TRBJ2-7, reads DGGITQSPKYLFRKEGQNVTLSCEQNLNHDAMYWYRQDPGQGLRLIYYSQIVNDFQKGDIAEGYSVSREKKESFPLTVTSAQKNPTAFYLCASSIVRGIHEQYFGPGTRLTVT.

The chain carries TRBV3-1 (or the pseudogene TRBV3-2) and TRBJ1-5; D ambiguous. The CDR3 contains 19 residues. V lost 1 base to trimming and J lost 0 bases, with 19 bases between them. Per the germline V gene, CDR1 is LGHDT and CDR2 is YNNKEL (reference sequence). Written as DNA, the CDR3 is TGTGCCAGCAGCCAAGGTACCGGGAGGTCGGTATATAGCAATCAGCCCCAGCATTTT. As protein: CASSQGTGRSVYSNQPQHF.

To note about this clone: The sample carries other DNA sequences with the same CDR3. The chain employs TRBV7-3 and TRBJ2-1; TRBD2 agrees at 10 bases. The germline V gene encodes CDR1 SGHTA and CDR2 FQGTGA. The V and J ends lost 4 bases and 4 bases, in that order; junction bases with no gene match: 4. This CDR3 spans 15 amino acids. Here the CDR3 DNA reads TGTGCCAGCAGCTCGCTAGCGGGGGCTTACAATGAGCAGTTCTTC. Amino acids: CASSSLAGAYNEQFF.

The gene calls are TRBV15 and TRBJ2-7, with D possibly being TRBD2 (5 bases). V lost 0 bases to trimming and J lost 2 bases, with 14 bases between them. Per germline, CDR1 LNHNV and CDR2 YYDKDF (reference sequence). The CDR3 is 16 residues long. CDR3 sequence (DNA): TGTGCCACCAGCAGAGATGGGAGCGGATCAACCTACGAGCAGTACTTC. Translation: CATSRDGSGSTYEQYF.

The J gene is TRBJ2-7, the V gene TRBV5-4; 9 positions match TRBD2. The CDR3 is 14 amino acids. V dropped 2 bases and J dropped 1; count of bases not matched to a gene: 1. The germline gives CDR1 SGHNT, CDR2 YYREEE (reference sequence). The CDR3 protein is CASSFSGGSYEQYF. The DNA of the CDR3 is TGTGCCAGCAGCTTTAGCGGGGGATCCTACGAGCAGTACTTC.

The rearrangement uses TRBV6-5 and TRBJ1-1; possibly TRBD1 for D (6 bases). The CDR3 has 14 residues. V shed 4 bases and J shed 11 bases, with 20 bases lying between them. CDR1 and CDR2 (germline): MNHEY, SVGAGI. CDR3 bases: TGTGCCAGCAGTTCCTTACGCAACAGGGCGCTGGCTTTCTTT. Residues: CASSSLRNRALAFF.

The chain recombines TRBV10-3 with TRBJ1-1, with D perhaps matching TRBD1 (6 bases). This CDR3 spans 13 amino acids. Trimming removed 3 bases at V and 4 bases at J, with 9 bases between. Germline V gene lookup returns CDR1 ENHRY and CDR2 SYGVKD. CDR3 sequence reads: CAISEWGLTEAFF. DNA of the CDR3: TGTGCCATCAGTGAATGGGGGCTCACTGAAGCTTTCTTT.

The chain combines TRBV18 with TRBJ2-5; perhaps TRBD1 as D (5 bases). The CDR3 runs 14 residues. Deletions cut 3 bases from V and 4 bases from J, with 12 bases between. CDR1 KGHSH and CDR2 LQKENI come from the germline V gene. Written as DNA, the CDR3 is TGTGCCAGCTCACCTAGGGGAAGGAGAGAGACCCAGTACTTC. This translates into CASSPRGRRETQYF.

This sequence joins TRBV5-4 and TRBJ1-2; 11 bases map to TRBD1. This CDR3 comprises 16 residues. CDR1 and CDR2 from the germline V gene are SGHNT and YYREEE (reference sequence). The J segment lost 5 bases and the V segment lost 4 bases, leaving 10 bases of the junction unmatched. This chain's CDR3 is CASSTMPGQGVYGYTF. The CDR3 nucleotides read TGTGCCAGCAGCACCATGCCGGGACAGGGGGTATATGGCTACACCTTC.